This entry features one T cell receptor beta chain sequence. Trimming stripped 5 bases from V and 5 bases from J, with 24 bases between. Germline CDR1 and CDR2: MNHEY and SMNVEV (reference sequence). The CDR3 runs to 17 residues. This specimen belongs to a study of blood T cell repertoires in COVID-19. Study processing details: Nucleated cell number was recorded as an estimate derived from reference gene primer amplification. The protocol was immunoSEQ multiplex PCR, while the TCRdb copy is restricted to in-frame clones and leaves out a portion. V, J and clone size reflect that table, while D and trimming were determined from the DNA. The data show around 250,000 clones, 70% to 90% seen once.

The sequencing sample was made of peripheral blood. The receptor was derived from a man aged 18 to 30 with active or convalescent COVID-19. This chain connects TRBV27 to TRBJ2-5; D is perhaps TRBD1 (6 bases). The CDR3 reads CASSQIVLQGRGETQYF. The CDR3 DNA reads as TGTGCCAGCAGTCAGATAGTATTGCAGGGGCGAGGGGAGACCCAGTACTTC.